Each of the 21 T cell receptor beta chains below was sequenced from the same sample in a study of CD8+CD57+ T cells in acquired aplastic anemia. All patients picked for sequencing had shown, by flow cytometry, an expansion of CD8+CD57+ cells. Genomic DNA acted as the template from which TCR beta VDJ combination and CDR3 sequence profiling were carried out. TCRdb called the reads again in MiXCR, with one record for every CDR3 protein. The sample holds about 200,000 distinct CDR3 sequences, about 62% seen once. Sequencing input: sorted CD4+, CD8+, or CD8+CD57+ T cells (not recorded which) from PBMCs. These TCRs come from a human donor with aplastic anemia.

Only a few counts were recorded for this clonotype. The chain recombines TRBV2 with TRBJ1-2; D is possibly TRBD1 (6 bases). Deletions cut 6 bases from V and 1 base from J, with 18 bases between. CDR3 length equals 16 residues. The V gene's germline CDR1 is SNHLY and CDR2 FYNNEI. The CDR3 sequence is CASRKTGRDVNYGYTF. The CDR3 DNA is TGTGCCAGCAGAAAGACAGGAAGAGACGTTAACTATGGCTACACCTTC.

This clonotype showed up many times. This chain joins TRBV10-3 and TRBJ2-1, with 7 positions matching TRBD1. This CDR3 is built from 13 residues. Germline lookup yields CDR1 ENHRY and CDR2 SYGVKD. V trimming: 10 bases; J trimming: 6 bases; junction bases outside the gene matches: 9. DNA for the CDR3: TGTGCCACCATATCCGGGACAGCCAATGAGCAGTTCTTC. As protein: CATISGTANEQFF.

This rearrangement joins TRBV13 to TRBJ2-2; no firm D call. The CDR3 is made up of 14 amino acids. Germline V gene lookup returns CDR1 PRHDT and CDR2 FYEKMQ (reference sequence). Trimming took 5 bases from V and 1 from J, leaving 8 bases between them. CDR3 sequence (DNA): TGTGCCAGCAGCGTAGTGCAGAACACCGGGGAGCTGTTTTTT. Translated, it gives CASSVVQNTGELFF.

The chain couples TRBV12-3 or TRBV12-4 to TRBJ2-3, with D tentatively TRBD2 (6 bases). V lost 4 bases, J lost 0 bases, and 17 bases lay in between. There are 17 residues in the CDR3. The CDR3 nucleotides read TGTGCCAGCAGTTCTATAGGGACTCCAACTAGCACAGATACGCAGTATTTT. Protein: CASSSIGTPTSTDTQYF.

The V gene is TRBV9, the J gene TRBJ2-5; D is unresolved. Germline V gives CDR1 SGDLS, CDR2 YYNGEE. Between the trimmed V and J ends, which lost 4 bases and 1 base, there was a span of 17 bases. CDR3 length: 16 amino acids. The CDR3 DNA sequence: TGTGCCAGCAGCCTCTCCCCTGGTACAAGCCAAGAGACCCAGTACTTC. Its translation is CASSLSPGTSQETQYF.

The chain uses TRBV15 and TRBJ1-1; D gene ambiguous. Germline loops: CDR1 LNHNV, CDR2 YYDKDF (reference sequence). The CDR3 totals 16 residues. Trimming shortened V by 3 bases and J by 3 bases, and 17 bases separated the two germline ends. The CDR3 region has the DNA TGTGCCACCAGCAGCTTTATATCCTCGGGATACACTGAAGCTTTCTTT. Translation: CATSSFISSGYTEAFF.

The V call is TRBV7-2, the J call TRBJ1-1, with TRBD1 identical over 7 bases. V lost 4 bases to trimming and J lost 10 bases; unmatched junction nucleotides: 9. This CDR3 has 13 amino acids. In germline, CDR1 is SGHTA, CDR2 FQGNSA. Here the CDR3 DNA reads TGTGCCAGCAGCTCCCGACAGGGCCTCGTAGCTTTCTTT. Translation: CASSSRQGLVAFF. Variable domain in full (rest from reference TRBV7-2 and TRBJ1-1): GAGVSQSPSNKVTEKGKDVELRCDPISGHTALYWYRQSLGQGLEFLIYFQGNSAPDKSGLPSDRFSAERTGGSVSTLTIQRTQQEDSAVYLCASSSRQGLVAFFGQGTRLTVV.

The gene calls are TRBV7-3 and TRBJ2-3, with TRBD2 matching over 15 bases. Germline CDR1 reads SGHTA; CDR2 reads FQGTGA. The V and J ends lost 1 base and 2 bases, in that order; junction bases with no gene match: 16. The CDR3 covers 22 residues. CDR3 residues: CASSLKPRTGTSGGPITDTQYF. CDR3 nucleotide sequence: TGTGCCAGCAGCTTAAAGCCACGAACCGGGACTAGCGGGGGGCCAATCACAGATACGCAGTATTTT.

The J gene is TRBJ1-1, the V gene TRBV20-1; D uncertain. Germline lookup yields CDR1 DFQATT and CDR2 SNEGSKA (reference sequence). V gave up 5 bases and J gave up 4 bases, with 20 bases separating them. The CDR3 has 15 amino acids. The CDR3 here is CSAAGPTSFGTEAFF. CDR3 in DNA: TGCAGTGCTGCTGGACCGACCTCCTTTGGCACTGAAGCTTTCTTT.

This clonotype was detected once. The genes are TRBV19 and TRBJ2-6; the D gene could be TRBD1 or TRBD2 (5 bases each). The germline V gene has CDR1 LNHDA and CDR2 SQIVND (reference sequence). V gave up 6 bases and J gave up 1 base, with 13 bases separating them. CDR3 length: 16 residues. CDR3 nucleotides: TGTGCCAGTAGCCCGGGACGTCTGTCTGGGGCCAACGTCCTGACTTTC. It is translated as CASSPGRLSGANVLTF. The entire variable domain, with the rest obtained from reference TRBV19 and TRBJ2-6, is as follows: DGGITQSPKYLFRKEGQNVTLSCEQNLNHDAMYWYRQDPGQGLRLIYYSQIVNDFQKGDIAEGYSVSREKKESFPLTVTSAQKNPTAFYLCASSPGRLSGANVLTFGAGSRLTVL.

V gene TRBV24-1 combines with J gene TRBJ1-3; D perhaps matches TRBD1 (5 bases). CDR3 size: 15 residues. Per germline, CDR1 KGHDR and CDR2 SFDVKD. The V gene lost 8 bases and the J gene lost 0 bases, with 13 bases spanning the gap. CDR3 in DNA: TGTGCCACCATTATCAGTGGGACCTCTGGAAACACCATATATTTT. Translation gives CATIISGTSGNTIYF.

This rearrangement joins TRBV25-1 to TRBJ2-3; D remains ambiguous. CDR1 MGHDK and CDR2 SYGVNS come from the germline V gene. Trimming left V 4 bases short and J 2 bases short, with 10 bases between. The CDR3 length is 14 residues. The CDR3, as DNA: TGTGCCAGCAGTGCTTTTAGGGACACAGATACGCAGTATTTT. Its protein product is CASSAFRDTDTQYF.

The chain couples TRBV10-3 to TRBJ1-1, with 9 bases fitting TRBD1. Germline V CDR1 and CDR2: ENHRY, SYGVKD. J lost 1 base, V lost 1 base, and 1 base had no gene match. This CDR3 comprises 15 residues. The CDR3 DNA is TGTGCCATCAGTGAGTTGGGACAGGGGAACACTGAAGCTTTCTTT. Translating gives CAISELGQGNTEAFF.

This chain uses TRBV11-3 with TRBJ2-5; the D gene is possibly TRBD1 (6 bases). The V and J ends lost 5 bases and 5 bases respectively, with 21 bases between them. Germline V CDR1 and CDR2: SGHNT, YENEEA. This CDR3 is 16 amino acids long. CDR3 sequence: CASSPRGRGEVETQYF. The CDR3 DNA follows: TGTGCCAGCAGCCCGAGGGGGAGAGGAGAGGTTGAGACCCAGTACTTC. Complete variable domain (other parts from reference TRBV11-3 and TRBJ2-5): EAGVVQSPRYKIIEKKQPVAFWCNPISGHNTLYWYLQNLGQGPELLIRYENEEAVDDSQLPKDRFSAERLKGVDSTLKIQPAELGDSAVYLCASSPRGRGEVETQYFGPGTRLLVL.

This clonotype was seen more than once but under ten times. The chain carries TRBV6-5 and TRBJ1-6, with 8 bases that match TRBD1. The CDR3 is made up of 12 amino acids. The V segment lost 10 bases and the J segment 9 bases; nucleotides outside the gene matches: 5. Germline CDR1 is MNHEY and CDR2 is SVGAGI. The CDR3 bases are TGTGCCATCCGGACAGGGAGTTCACCCCTCCACTTT. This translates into CAIRTGSSPLHF.

The CDR3 loop reads CATSSFDRVNEKLFF. The CDR3 DNA is TGTGCCACCAGCAGCTTCGACAGGGTTAATGAAAAACTGTTTTTT. The gene calls are TRBV15 and TRBJ1-4, with 7 bases aligning to TRBD1. This CDR3 contains 15 residues. V lost 3 bases and J lost 4; bases outside the gene matches: 5. The germline V gene encodes CDR1 LNHNV and CDR2 YYDKDF (reference sequence).

CDR3 in amino acids: CSARAIVRGEAFF. The DNA for the CDR3 is TGCAGTGCTAGAGCAATCGTGCGAGGTGAAGCTTTCTTT. The V gene is TRBV20-1, the J gene TRBJ1-1; no firm D call. Germline values: CDR1 DFQATT, CDR2 SNEGSKA (reference sequence). The V end lost 1 base, the J end lost 7 bases, and 13 bases lay between the germline ends. CDR3 size: 13 residues.

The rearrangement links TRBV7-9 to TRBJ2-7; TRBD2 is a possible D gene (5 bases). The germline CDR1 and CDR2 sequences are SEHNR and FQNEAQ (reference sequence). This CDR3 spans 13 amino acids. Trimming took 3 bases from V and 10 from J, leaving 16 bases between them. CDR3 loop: CASSFDEGAYQYF. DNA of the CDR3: TGTGCCAGCAGCTTCGACGAGGGCGCTTACCAGTACTTC. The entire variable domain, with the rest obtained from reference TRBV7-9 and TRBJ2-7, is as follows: DTGVSQNPRHKITKRGQNVTFRCDPISEHNRLYWYRQTLGQGPEFLTYFQNEAQLEKSRLLSDRFSAERPKGSFSTLEIQRTEQGDSAMYLCASSFDEGAYQYFGPGTRLTVT.

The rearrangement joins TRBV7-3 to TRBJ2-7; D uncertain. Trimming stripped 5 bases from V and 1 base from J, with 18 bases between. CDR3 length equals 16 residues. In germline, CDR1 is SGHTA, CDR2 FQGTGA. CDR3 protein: CASSQEVTIRSYEQYF. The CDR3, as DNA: TGTGCCAGCAGCCAAGAGGTAACGATTAGGTCCTACGAGCAGTACTTC.

CDR3 loop: CSASEEETQYF. The CDR3 DNA reads TGCAGTGCTAGTGAAGAAGAGACCCAGTACTTC. This chain connects TRBV20-1 to TRBJ2-5; D not resolved. The CDR3 contains 11 residues. V gave up 3 bases and J gave up 3 bases, with 5 bases separating them. Germline V gene data show CDR1 as DFQATT and CDR2 as SNEGSKA (reference sequence).

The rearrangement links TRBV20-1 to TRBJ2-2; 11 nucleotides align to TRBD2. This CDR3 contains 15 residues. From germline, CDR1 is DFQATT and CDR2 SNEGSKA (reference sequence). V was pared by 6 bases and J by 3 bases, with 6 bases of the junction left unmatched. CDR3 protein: CSANRLAGYTGELFF. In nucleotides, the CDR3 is TGCAGTGCAAACAGACTAGCGGGGTACACCGGGGAGCTGTTTTTT.